One and the same sample provided the 23 T cell receptor beta chains below, sequenced in a study of blood T cell repertoires in COVID-19. Here immunoSEQ multiplex PCR was the method, and the copy in TCRdb shows in-frame clones only, minus some. Among some 140,000 clones listed, roughly nine tenths were seen once. The sequenced sample was peripheral blood. The receptors originated from a man aged 45-60 years with acute or convalescent COVID-19.

The rearrangement uses TRBV7-8 and TRBJ1-5; the match to TRBD1 covers 7 bases. Trimming removed 5 bases from V and 7 bases from J; junction bases left unmatched: 5. CDR3 length: 13 residues. Germline V gene sequence: CDR1 SGHVS, CDR2 FQNEAQ. CDR3 loop: CASSLDRAQPQHF. The CDR3 nucleotides read TGTGCCAGCAGCCTTGACAGGGCCCAGCCCCAGCATTTT.

The chain couples TRBV18 to TRBJ2-3; no clear D gene. This CDR3 region has 14 residues. Germline CDR1 KGHSH, CDR2 LQKENI. Trimming took 2 bases from V and 0 from J, leaving 6 bases between them. CDR3 bases: TGTGCCAGCTCACCAGTCTCTAGCACAGATACGCAGTATTTT. It codes for CASSPVSSTDTQYF. The full variable domain, with the rest looked up from reference TRBV18 and TRBJ2-3, is NAGVMQNPRHLVRRRGQEARLRCSPMKGHSHVYWYRQLPEEGLKFMVYLQKENIIDESGMPKERFSAEFPKEGPSILRIQQVVRGDSAAYFCASSPVSSTDTQYFGPGTRLTVL.

This chain connects TRBV28 to TRBJ1-3; 7 bases are shared with TRBD1. The CDR3 contains 15 residues. V was pared by 5 bases and J by 0 bases, with 4 bases of the junction left unmatched. Germline V gives CDR1 MDHEN, CDR2 SYDVKM. Written as DNA, the CDR3 is TGTGCCAGCAGTCCGGACAGGACCTCTGGAAACACCATATATTTT. Residues: CASSPDRTSGNTIYF.

This clone was detected a few times. This chain joins TRBV6-5 and TRBJ1-1, with 7 bases fitting TRBD1. The CDR3 runs to 15 residues. Germline V gene lookup returns CDR1 MNHEY and CDR2 SVGAGI. V lost 6 bases, J lost 3 bases, and 10 bases stayed unmatched. The CDR3 nucleotides are TGTGCCAGCAGGGCCTTCGACAGGGCGGACACTGAAGCTTTCTTT. Its translation: CASRAFDRADTEAFF.

The chain uses TRBV5-1 and TRBJ2-7; 10 nucleotides match TRBD1. The ends lost 5 bases at V and 2 bases at J; junction bases unmatched: 4. This CDR3 comprises 14 residues. Germline V CDR1 and CDR2: SGHRS, YFSETQ. The CDR3 is CASSTGTGAYEQYF. In DNA form, the CDR3 reads TGCGCCAGCAGTACCGGGACAGGGGCCTACGAGCAGTACTTC.

The chain carries TRBV23-1 and TRBJ2-7; weak D call: TRBD1 (5 bases). TRBV23-1 is an ORF, and what it does is uncertain. The V end was cut by 0 bases, the J end by 13 bases, with 13 bases between. The CDR3 consists of 12 residues. The CDR3 reads CASSQSGPAVYV. CDR3 bases: TGCGCCAGCAGTCAATCGGGGCCAGCAGTATACGTC.

The table lists this clone with a count of one. This chain uses TRBV7-9 with TRBJ1-5; D possibly corresponds to TRBD1 (6 bases). V lost 1 base and J 0 bases, leaving 7 bases between the germline ends. The CDR3 spans 15 residues. Germline-derived CDR1 and CDR2 are SEHNR and FQNEAQ (reference sequence). In nucleotides, the CDR3 is TGTGCCAGCAGCTTAGACAGGGCTAGCAATCAGCCCCAGCATTTT. This translates into CASSLDRASNQPQHF.

The chain joins TRBV10-3 to TRBJ1-1, with D possibly matching TRBD1 (6 bases). This CDR3 is built from 17 residues. Trimming removed 0 bases at V and 1 base at J, with 15 bases between. Germline values: CDR1 ENHRY, CDR2 SYGVKD. In nucleotides, the CDR3 is TGTGCCATCAGTGAGTCGTTGTACGGACAGCAGAACACTGAAGCTTTCTTT. Amino acid sequence: CAISESLYGQQNTEAFF.

This clone is a singleton in its sample. The V and J genes are TRBV5-1 and TRBJ2-2; 8 bases align to TRBD1. With 4 bases clipped from V and 3 bases from J, the junction kept 8 bases outside the gene matches. The CDR3 has 16 amino acids. The germline CDR1 and CDR2 sequences are SGHRS and YFSETQ. The CDR3 sequence is CASSKGQALHTGELFF. The CDR3 coding sequence is TGCGCCAGCAGCAAGGGACAGGCGCTTCACACCGGGGAGCTGTTTTTT. Complete variable domain (other parts from reference TRBV5-1 and TRBJ2-2): KAGVTQTPRYLIKTRGQQVTLSCSPISGHRSVSWYQQTPGQGLQFLFEYFSETQRNKGNFPGRFSGRQFSNSRSEMNVSTLELGDSALYLCASSKGQALHTGELFFGEGSRLTVL.

The chain links TRBV2 to TRBJ2-7, with D possibly matching TRBD1 (6 bases). This CDR3 has 13 residues. The V gene's germline CDR1 is SNHLY and CDR2 FYNNEI. V was shortened by 3 bases and J by 3 bases, with 9 bases between the two germline ends. The CDR3 coding sequence is TGTGCCAGCAGTGAGGTACAGGGCTACGAGCAGTACTTC. Its protein product is CASSEVQGYEQYF. Together with reference TRBV2 and TRBJ2-7, the CDR3 gives the full variable domain: EPEVTQTPSHQVTQMGQEVILRCVPISNHLYFYWYRQILGQKVEFLVSFYNNEISEKSEIFDDQFSVERPDGSNFTLKIRSTKLEDSAMYFCASSEVQGYEQYFGPGTRLTVT.

The V gene is TRBV18, the J gene TRBJ2-5, with D possibly TRBD2 on 6 matching bases. V shed 6 bases and J shed 1 base, with 12 bases lying between them. Germline V gene data show CDR1 as KGHSH and CDR2 as LQKENI. The CDR3 totals 14 residues. In nucleotides, the CDR3 is TGTGCCAGCTCTCCAGGAGGGGTCCAAGAGACCCAGTACTTC. It encodes CASSPGGVQETQYF.

This clone was seen once. The CDR3 protein is CASSLLGAGSGNEQFF. As DNA, the CDR3 is TGTGCCAGCAGCCTCCTGGGAGCGGGGTCCGGCAATGAGCAGTTCTTC. The rearrangement links TRBV3-1 (or the pseudogene TRBV3-2) to TRBJ2-1, with TRBD2 matching over 7 bases. CDR1 and CDR2 from the germline V gene are LGHDT and YNNKEL (reference sequence). J was trimmed by 6 bases and V by 4 bases; bases with no gene match: 12. This CDR3 contains 16 residues.

The chain is built from TRBV7-9 and TRBJ2-1; the D gene is possibly TRBD2 (5 bases). The CDR3 contains 13 residues. The V end was cut by 0 bases, the J end by 10 bases, with 10 bases between. The V gene's germline CDR1 is SEHNR and CDR2 FQNEAQ (reference sequence). The DNA for the CDR3 is TGTGCCAGCAGCTTAGCACTAGGTCACGAGCAGTTCTTC. Translation: CASSLALGHEQFF.

The chain recombines TRBV28 with TRBJ2-7; 7 bases match TRBD2. J lost 6 bases, V lost 6 bases, and 11 bases had no gene match. This CDR3 contains 14 residues. Germline values: CDR1 MDHEN, CDR2 SYDVKM. The CDR3 spells CASSAPSGRGEQYV. The CDR3 coding sequence is TGTGCCAGCAGCGCACCCTCGGGGAGGGGCGAGCAGTACGTC.

This chain links TRBV2 with TRBJ2-5; 9 nucleotides agree with TRBD2. This CDR3 has 12 residues. Germline loops: CDR1 SNHLY, CDR2 FYNNEI. V was clipped by 4 bases and J by 7 bases; unmatched bases: 1. CDR3 residues: CASSATSGTQYF. CDR3 DNA sequence: TGTGCCAGCAGTGCGACTAGCGGGACCCAGTACTTC.

The chain recombines TRBV18 with TRBJ1-1; D not certain. CDR3 length: 16 residues. Trimming shortened V by 3 bases and J by 1 base, and 15 bases separated the two germline ends. Germline CDR1 and CDR2: KGHSH and LQKENI. CDR3 bases: TGTGCCAGCTCACCCTATGGGGTCGGAGGGAACACTGAAGCTTTCTTT. It translates to CASSPYGVGGNTEAFF.

The sample holds one count of this clone. This chain joins TRBV6-1 and TRBJ2-3, with 7 nucleotides matching TRBD2. The CDR3 length is 15 residues. Germline V gives CDR1 MNHNS, CDR2 SASEGT. V lost 3 bases to trimming and J lost 4 bases; unmatched junction nucleotides: 7. CDR3 loop: CASSDWGGGSDTQYF. The CDR3 DNA sequence: TGTGCCAGCAGTGATTGGGGGGGAGGCTCAGATACGCAGTATTTT.

This clone occurred a few times. This chain uses TRBV4-2 with TRBJ2-2, with D unresolved. Germline V gives CDR1 LGHNA, CDR2 YNFKEQ. CDR3 size: 13 residues. V was clipped by 2 bases and J by 6 bases, with 7 bases between them. The CDR3, as DNA: TGTGCCAGCAGCCAAAGAGGTGCCGGGGAGCTGTTTTTT. Its protein product is CASSQRGAGELFF.

The V call is TRBV28, the J call TRBJ1-2; 8 bases agree with TRBD1. V was pared by 5 bases and J by 8 bases, with 7 bases of the junction left unmatched. CDR1 and CDR2 from the germline V gene are MDHEN and SYDVKM. CDR3 length: 13 residues. The CDR3 DNA reads as TGTGCCAGCAGTCTAGGACAGGGTTGGGGCTACACCTTC. It is translated as CASSLGQGWGYTF.

The chain combines TRBV3-1 (or the pseudogene TRBV3-2) with TRBJ1-3; D is perhaps TRBD1 (6 bases). The CDR3 is 16 amino acids. CDR1 is LGHDT and CDR2 is YNNKEL in the germline V gene (reference sequence). Trimming took off 0 bases at V and 2 bases at J, with 11 bases between the two ends. CDR3 coding DNA: TGTGCCAGCAGCCAAGATTACAGGGCCACTGGAAACACCATATATTTT. Its translation: CASSQDYRATGNTIYF.

V usage is TRBV2 and J usage is TRBJ2-5, with a weak D call TRBD1 (6 bases). The CDR3 has 19 amino acids. Trimming removed 4 bases at V and 2 bases at J, with 26 bases between. The germline V gene encodes CDR1 SNHLY and CDR2 FYNNEI. The DNA of the CDR3 is TGTGCCAGCAGTGGGTTTGCAACTACACAGGGATGGCCTCAAGAGACCCAGTACTTC. Its protein product is CASSGFATTQGWPQETQYF. The full variable domain, in which reference TRBV2 and TRBJ2-5 provide the parts outside the CDR3, is EPEVTQTPSHQVTQMGQEVILRCVPISNHLYFYWYRQILGQKVEFLVSFYNNEISEKSEIFDDQFSVERPDGSNFTLKIRSTKLEDSAMYFCASSGFATTQGWPQETQYFGPGTRLLVL.

This clone came up once. This chain links TRBV6-2 or TRBV6-3 with TRBJ1-5; 8 bases are shared with TRBD1. The CDR3 is made up of 15 amino acids. Trimming removed 2 bases from V and 7 bases from J; junction bases left unmatched: 7. The V gene's germline CDR1 is MNHEY and CDR2 SVGEGT. CDR3 in amino acids: CASSYTRTGTQPQHF. CDR3 DNA: TGTGCCAGCAGTTACACCAGGACAGGGACCCAGCCCCAGCATTTT.

The chain carries TRBV30 and TRBJ1-5; D is unresolved. This CDR3 region has 13 residues. The germline V gene has CDR1 GTSNPN and CDR2 SVGIG (reference sequence). V lost 2 bases and J lost 5, with 10 bases in between. CDR3 nucleotides: TGTGCCTGGAGTATCGGTATTTATCAGCCCCAGCATTTT. It yields the protein CAWSIGIYQPQHF.